Each of the 32 T cell receptor beta chains below was sequenced from the same sample in a study of shared clonotypes between healthy human individuals. Sequenced by immunoSEQ multiplex PCR; TCRdb stores in-frame clones only, minus some. The sample shows 950,000 to 1,100,000 clones, roughly 80% of them seen only once. Input material: memory CD4+ T cells sorted from blood. Subset here: CD45RA-negative fraction. The receptors stem from a man aged 18 to 30 in good health.

The CDR3 coding sequence is TGTGCCAGCAGTTTATTAGTTAATCAGCCCCAGCATTTT. This sequence encodes CASSLLVNQPQHF. The chain combines TRBV27 with TRBJ1-5; D is undetermined. CDR1 and CDR2 (germline): MNHEY, SMNVEV (reference sequence). Trimming pared 1 base from V and 4 bases from J, leaving 5 bases between. The length of the CDR3 is 13 residues.

Details on this clone: Other nucleotide sequences from this sample produce the same CDR3. J is TRBJ2-3 and V is TRBV10-2; D gene unclear. The CDR3 extends over 17 amino acids. V was shortened by 0 bases and J by 2 bases, with 15 bases between the two germline ends. Germline CDR1 and CDR2: WSHSY and SAAADI. The DNA of the CDR3 is TGCGCCAGCAGTGAGTCGAAGTTGGCAGGTCACACAGATACGCAGTATTTT. Its translation: CASSESKLAGHTDTQYF.

Points on this clone: In the same sample, other DNA sequences code for this CDR3. The chain recombines TRBV27 with TRBJ2-3; 8 nucleotides align to TRBD2. The CDR3 extends over 14 amino acids. V gave up 7 bases and J gave up 1 base; unmatched junction bases: 4. Germline CDR1 is MNHEY and CDR2 is SMNVEV (reference sequence). CDR3 DNA: TGTGCCAGCACCCGGGGGGGGCGCACAGATACGCAGTATTTT. The encoded protein is CASTRGGRTDTQYF.

The CDR3 loop reads CASSPSGGAGYEQYF. As DNA, the CDR3 is TGTGCCAGCAGCCCTAGCGGGGGGGCGGGTTACGAGCAGTACTTC. The J gene is TRBJ2-7, the V gene TRBV2, with 12 bases fitting TRBD2. The trim removed 6 bases at V and 4 bases at J, leaving 7 bases unmatched. The germline CDR1 and CDR2 sequences are SNHLY and FYNNEI. This CDR3 contains 15 residues.

This chain links TRBV18 with TRBJ1-5; D is unclear. Trimming stripped 6 bases from V and 6 bases from J, with 18 bases between. The CDR3 runs to 15 residues. Looked up from germline, CDR1 is KGHSH and CDR2 is LQKENI. The chain's CDR3 is CASSPDGLAGQPQHF. The DNA of the CDR3 is TGTGCCAGCTCTCCCGACGGACTAGCTGGTCAGCCCCAGCATTTT.

This clone has just a few counts. The chain links TRBV5-1 to TRBJ2-2, with 10 bases fitting TRBD1. The CDR3 covers 17 residues. V trimming: 0 bases; J trimming: 2 bases; junction bases outside the gene matches: 4. Germline loops: CDR1 SGHRS, CDR2 YFSETQ. The CDR3 is CASSLGDRGSNTGELFF. CDR3 sequence (DNA): TGCGCCAGCAGCTTGGGGGACAGGGGATCAAACACCGGGGAGCTGTTTTTT.

The rearrangement uses TRBV7-9 and TRBJ1-4, with D unclear. CDR3 size: 12 residues. Trimming left V 2 bases short and J 5 bases short, with 3 bases between. Germline V gene lookup returns CDR1 SEHNR and CDR2 FQNEAQ (reference sequence). In DNA form, the CDR3 reads TGTGCCAGCAGCTTAAGGAATGAAAAACTGTTTTTT. As protein: CASSLRNEKLFF.

The rearrangement uses TRBV6-1 and TRBJ1-2; tentatively, D is TRBD1 (6 bases). CDR1 and CDR2 (germline): MNHNS, SASEGT. The V end was cut by 6 bases, the J end by 7 bases, with 18 bases between. The CDR3 has 14 residues. The CDR3 loop is CASRAGEYATGYTF. CDR3 DNA: TGTGCCAGCAGAGCAGGGGAATACGCGACTGGCTACACCTTC.

The chain is built from TRBV4-2 and TRBJ2-1, with D unclear. With 2 bases removed from V and 6 bases from J, the gap between germline ends came to 17 bases. Germline V lookup: CDR1 LGHNA, CDR2 YNFKEQ. This CDR3 is 16 amino acids long. CDR3 coding DNA: TGTGCCAGCAGCCAATTAGACTCCTTGAGAGGCAATGAGCAGTTCTTC. Translating gives CASSQLDSLRGNEQFF.

This clone was counted once. The chain links TRBV5-8 to TRBJ2-7; 7 bases match TRBD2. CDR3 size: 15 residues. Losses at the gene ends were 4 bases for V and 3 bases for J; bases not matched to a gene: 10. Germline V lookup: CDR1 SGHTS, CDR2 YDEGEE. CDR3 amino acids: CASSLRLAANYEQYF. CDR3 in DNA: TGTGCCAGCAGCCTCCGGCTAGCGGCTAACTACGAGCAGTACTTC.

This sequence joins TRBV9 and TRBJ2-7, with D uncertain. The V gene lost 3 bases and the J gene lost 2 bases, with 3 bases spanning the gap. Germline CDR1 and CDR2: SGDLS and YYNGEE. This CDR3 region has 11 residues. This CDR3 is CASSAAYEQYF. The CDR3 nucleotides are TGTGCCAGCAGCGCCGCCTACGAGCAGTACTTC.

The chain has TRBV7-2 and TRBJ2-5, with TRBD1 identical over 7 bases. The germline V gene encodes CDR1 SGHTA and CDR2 FQGNSA. V was clipped by 8 bases and J by 1 base; unmatched bases: 7. CDR3 length: 14 amino acids. CDR3 sequence: CASVRGGSQETQYF. The DNA for the CDR3 is TGTGCCAGCGTCAGAGGGGGCTCCCAAGAGACCCAGTACTTC.

CDR3 in amino acids: CAISESMNTEAFF. The CDR3 nucleotides are TGTGCCATCAGTGAGTCTATGAACACTGAAGCTTTCTTT. V and J are TRBV10-3 and TRBJ1-1, with D hard to call. Per germline, CDR1 ENHRY and CDR2 SYGVKD. This CDR3 has 13 residues. The V and J ends lost 0 bases and 0 bases respectively, with 2 bases between them.

The chain recombines TRBV2 with TRBJ2-2, with 7 bases fitting TRBD1. The germline gives CDR1 SNHLY, CDR2 FYNNEI. CDR3 size: 16 residues. The J segment lost 3 bases and the V segment lost 5 bases, leaving 9 bases of the junction unmatched. The CDR3 loop reads CASSQMTGIYTGELFF. DNA of the CDR3: TGTGCCAGCAGTCAAATGACAGGGATTTACACCGGGGAGCTGTTTTTT.

The chain is built from TRBV5-1 and TRBJ2-6, with 9 bases aligning to TRBD1. CDR1 and CDR2 from the germline V gene are SGHRS and YFSETQ. V was pared by 5 bases and J by 0 bases, with 6 bases of the junction left unmatched. This CDR3 region has 17 residues. The CDR3 DNA reads TGCGCCAGCAGTCCCCAGACAGGGGGCTCTGGGGCCAACGTCCTGACTTTC. Its protein product is CASSPQTGGSGANVLTF.

This clone was recorded once. V and J are TRBV7-2 and TRBJ2-3; 8 nucleotides agree with TRBD2. CDR3 length: 15 amino acids. V lost 3 bases and J lost 0; bases outside the gene matches: 2. From germline, CDR1 is SGHTA and CDR2 FQGNSA. As DNA, the CDR3 is TGTGCCAGCAGCTTTCTAGCGGGTAGCACAGATACGCAGTATTTT. Protein sequence: CASSFLAGSTDTQYF.

This clone showed up just a few times. This chain's CDR3 is CASSAVYRSTDTQYF. As DNA, the CDR3 is TGTGCCAGCAGCGCGGTTTACCGGTCCACAGATACGCAGTATTTT. The V gene is TRBV9, the J gene TRBJ2-3; no reliable D call. The CDR3 contains 15 residues. The V gene's germline CDR1 is SGDLS and CDR2 YYNGEE. V was pared by 3 bases and J by 2 bases, with 13 bases between.

This chain uses TRBV18 with TRBJ2-2; TRBD1 aligns across 9 bases. CDR3 length: 20 amino acids. The V gene end was trimmed by 2 bases and the J gene end by 7 bases; junction bases not matched to a gene: 20. From germline, CDR1 is KGHSH and CDR2 LQKENI. The CDR3 DNA reads TGTGCCAGCTCACCAGCAGGACGGACAGGGGTTCAGCGGGATGGCGGGGAGCTGTTTTTT. Amino acids: CASSPAGRTGVQRDGGELFF.

V usage is TRBV18 and J usage is TRBJ1-1; maybe TRBD1 (5 bases). With 0 bases removed from V and 5 bases from J, the gap between germline ends came to 13 bases. Germline CDR1 is KGHSH and CDR2 is LQKENI. The length of the CDR3 is 15 residues. The CDR3 DNA reads TGTGCCAGCTCACCACCGAGGGTGAGGGGAACTGAAGCTTTCTTT. As protein: CASSPPRVRGTEAFF.

This clone was recorded a few times. This sequence joins TRBV29-1 and TRBJ1-1; the D is unclear. The CDR3 is made up of 13 amino acids. Germline-derived CDR1 and CDR2 are SQVTM and ANQGSEA. V dropped 3 bases and J dropped 5 bases, with 13 bases sitting between them. The CDR3 DNA follows: TGCAGCGTTGAGGGTCCGGAGAGGACTGAAGCTTTCTTT. Translating gives CSVEGPERTEAFF.

This chain links TRBV4-1 with TRBJ1-5; TRBD1 matches 7 bases. This CDR3 spans 17 amino acids. Germline-derived CDR1 and CDR2 are MGHRA and YSYEKL. V shed 4 bases and J 2 bases; nucleotides not matched to a gene: 11. DNA for the CDR3: TGCGCCAGCAGCCCAGGGGACAGAATCGGTGGCAATCAGCCCCAGCATTTT. It translates to CASSPGDRIGGNQPQHF.

CDR3 in DNA: TGTGCCAGCAGCTTAGAGTCTCGGGGGCAGTACTTC. It is translated as CASSLESRGQYF. The genes are TRBV7-9 and TRBJ2-7; D perhaps matches TRBD2 (5 bases). Germline CDR1 is SEHNR and CDR2 is FQNEAQ (reference sequence). CDR3 length: 12 amino acids. V was cut by 1 base and J by 9 bases, with 10 bases left in between.

The chain joins TRBV7-8 to TRBJ1-5; TRBD1 aligns across 8 bases. Germline V CDR1 and CDR2: SGHVS, FQNEAQ. The V segment lost 3 bases and the J segment 7 bases; nucleotides outside the gene matches: 8. The CDR3 totals 15 residues. The CDR3 protein is CASSLSPGGWQPQHF. CDR3 nucleotides: TGTGCCAGCAGCTTGAGCCCAGGGGGCTGGCAGCCCCAGCATTTT.

This clone was seen only once. The chain combines TRBV29-1 with TRBJ2-3; unclear D gene. The CDR3 is made up of 12 amino acids. The ends were cut back, 3 bases at V and 5 bases at J, with 9 bases in the middle. Germline V gene lookup returns CDR1 SQVTM and CDR2 ANQGSEA. The CDR3 reads CSVDPQGDTQYF. CDR3 in DNA: TGCAGCGTTGATCCCCAAGGAGATACGCAGTATTTT.

This clone was found once. J is TRBJ2-1 and V is TRBV5-1; 8 bases align to TRBD2. This CDR3 comprises 16 residues. Germline CDR1 reads SGHRS; CDR2 reads YFSETQ. With V trimmed by 0 bases and J by 7 bases, 9 bases remained unmatched. CDR3 protein: CASSLAGAAGGNEQFF. In DNA form, the CDR3 reads TGCGCCAGCAGCTTGGCCGGTGCGGCGGGGGGTAATGAGCAGTTCTTC. Variable domain in full (rest from reference TRBV5-1 and TRBJ2-1): KAGVTQTPRYLIKTRGQQVTLSCSPISGHRSVSWYQQTPGQGLQFLFEYFSETQRNKGNFPGRFSGRQFSNSRSEMNVSTLELGDSALYLCASSLAGAAGGNEQFFGPGTRLTVL.

The chain combines TRBV6-1 with TRBJ1-4, with D possibly being TRBD1 (5 bases). Germline CDR1 reads MNHNS; CDR2 reads SASEGT. CDR3 length: 13 residues. V was shortened by 4 bases and J by 8 bases, with 11 bases between the two germline ends. The CDR3 sequence is CASSGQGNEKLFF. The CDR3 region has the DNA TGTGCCAGCAGTGGTCAGGGAAACGAAAAACTGTTTTTT.

The chain joins TRBV10-2 to TRBJ2-3; 11 nucleotides match TRBD2. The CDR3 is made up of 18 amino acids. Germline CDR1 and CDR2: WSHSY and SAAADI. The J segment lost 2 bases and the V segment lost 3 bases, leaving 10 bases of the junction unmatched. Here the CDR3 DNA reads TGCGCCAGCAGTGACCCGGGACTAGCGGCGAGGGACACAGATACGCAGTATTTT. This encodes CASSDPGLAARDTDTQYF.

The rearrangement links TRBV5-1 to TRBJ1-5; 7 bases fit TRBD1. The germline V gene encodes CDR1 SGHRS and CDR2 YFSETQ. Losses at the gene ends were 4 bases for V and 3 bases for J; bases not matched to a gene: 4. This CDR3 comprises 14 residues. CDR3 nucleotide sequence: TGCGCCAGCAGCCAGACAGGGAACAATCAGCCCCAGCATTTT. It encodes CASSQTGNNQPQHF.

This chain links TRBV27 with TRBJ2-7; 7 bases line up with TRBD1. The CDR3 has 13 residues. From germline, CDR1 is MNHEY and CDR2 SMNVEV (reference sequence). After removal of 7 bases from V and 3 bases from J, the junction contained 6 bases not matched to a gene. The CDR3 DNA follows: TGTGCCAGCAAGGGGGCGAATTACTACGAGCAGTACTTC. Protein: CASKGANYYEQYF.

This chain links TRBV5-6 with TRBJ1-5, with D unclear. Germline V gives CDR1 SGHDT, CDR2 YYEEEE. With 0 bases removed from V and 0 bases from J, the gap between germline ends came to 7 bases. CDR3 size: 15 residues. The CDR3 DNA is TGTGCCAGCAGCTTGGGTGGATATAGCAATCAGCCCCAGCATTTT. It translates to CASSLGGYSNQPQHF.

For this clone: Other DNA sequences in this specimen translate into the identical CDR3. J is TRBJ2-7 and V is TRBV14; D might be TRBD1 or TRBD2, each matching 6 bases. Looked up from germline, CDR1 is SGHDN and CDR2 is FVKESK. Trimming removed 1 base from V and 4 bases from J, with 8 bases in between. The CDR3 runs 13 residues. As DNA, the CDR3 is TGTGCCAGCAGCCAAGCGGGGGCTTACGAGCAGTACTTC. Amino acid sequence: CASSQAGAYEQYF.

As DNA, the CDR3 is TGTGCCAGCAGACTCGGGGGTGGGACTGAAGCTTTCTTT. It codes for CASRLGGGTEAFF. V gene TRBV7-8 combines with J gene TRBJ1-1; perhaps TRBD1 as D (5 bases). Trimming pared 6 bases from V and 5 bases from J, leaving 13 bases between. The CDR3 is 13 residues long. The germline V gene has CDR1 SGHVS and CDR2 FQNEAQ. Together with reference TRBV7-8 and TRBJ1-1, the CDR3 gives the full variable domain: GAGVSQSPRYKVAKRGQDVALRCDPISGHVSLFWYQQALGQGPEFLTYFQNEAQLDKSGLPSDRFFAERPEGSVSTLKIQRTQQEDSAVYLCASRLGGGTEAFFGQGTRLTVV.